The source of this T cell receptor beta chain is a study of lung T cells in sarcoidosis with Löfgren's syndrome. Study in general: In sarcoidosis, CD4+ T cells accumulate in bronchoalveolar lavage fluid.

The sample holds many counts of this clonotype. TCRdb called the reads again in MiXCR, with one record for every CDR3 protein. This sample has 55,000 to 80,000 distinct CDR3 sequences, with around 20% found just once. V lost 6 bases and J lost 2; bases outside the gene matches: 14. The CDR3 is made up of 18 amino acids. Germline lookup yields CDR1 MNHEY and CDR2 SMNVEV (reference sequence). Sequencing was carried out using CD4+ T cells from PBMCs. This receptor was identified in a human donor with sarcoidosis (Löfgren's syndrome or another form), or a control subject (not recorded which). This rearrangement joins TRBV27 to TRBJ2-4; 9 nucleotides align to TRBD1. The CDR3 bases are TGTGCCAGCAGCACTCTTCGAACAGGGGGCGTTTCCAAAAACATTCAGTACTTC. It codes for CASSTLRTGGVSKNIQYF.